This record concerns one T cell receptor beta chain sequence. The antigen is undetermined. This sample was taken from a study of cytomegalovirus exposure and HLA in healthy donors. PCR involved 60 Vbeta and 13 Jbeta primers. This table comes from immunoSEQ multiplex PCR, and its TCRdb copy is limited to in-frame clones, with some not included. This repertoire includes about 59,000 clones. Notes on the study in general: Being productive about 87% or about 30% of the time was typical of most TCR beta V segments in an earlier analysis. There was a cluster of highly shared sequence variants that was likely a sequencing artifact.

The germline V gene encodes CDR1 LNHDA and CDR2 SQIVND (reference sequence). Deletions cut 4 bases from V and 7 bases from J, with 22 bases between. The CDR3 covers 16 residues. The clonotype was recovered from a man younger than 45 in good health and CMV-seropositive. Input material: PBMCs. The rearrangement joins TRBV19 to TRBJ1-2; perhaps TRBD1 as D (6 bases). CDR3 loop: CASSKSILQGRSGYTF. CDR3 in DNA: TGTGCCAGTAGTAAATCAATACTACAGGGACGAAGTGGCTACACCTTC.